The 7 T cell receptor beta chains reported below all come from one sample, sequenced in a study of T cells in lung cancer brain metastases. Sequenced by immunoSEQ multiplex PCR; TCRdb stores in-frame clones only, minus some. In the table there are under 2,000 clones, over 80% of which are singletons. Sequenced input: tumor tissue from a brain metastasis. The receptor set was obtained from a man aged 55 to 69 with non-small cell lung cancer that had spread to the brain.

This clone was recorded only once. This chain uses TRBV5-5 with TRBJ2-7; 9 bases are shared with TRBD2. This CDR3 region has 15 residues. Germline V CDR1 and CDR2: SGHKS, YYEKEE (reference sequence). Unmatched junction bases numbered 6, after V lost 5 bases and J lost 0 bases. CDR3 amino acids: CASRPGLANSYEQYF. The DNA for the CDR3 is TGTGCCAGCAGACCCGGACTAGCGAACTCCTACGAGCAGTACTTC.

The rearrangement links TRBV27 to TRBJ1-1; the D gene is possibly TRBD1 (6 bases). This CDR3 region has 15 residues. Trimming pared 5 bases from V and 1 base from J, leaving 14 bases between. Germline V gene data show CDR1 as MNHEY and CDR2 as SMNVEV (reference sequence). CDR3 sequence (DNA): TGTGCCAGCAGTGAGGGGACAATCCCGAACACTGAAGCTTTCTTT. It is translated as CASSEGTIPNTEAFF.

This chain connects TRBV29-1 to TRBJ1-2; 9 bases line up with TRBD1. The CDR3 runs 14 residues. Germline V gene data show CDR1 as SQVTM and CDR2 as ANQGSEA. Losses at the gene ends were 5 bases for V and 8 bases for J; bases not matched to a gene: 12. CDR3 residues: CSVQKGQGLGGYTF. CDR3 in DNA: TGCAGCGTTCAGAAGGGACAGGGCTTGGGCGGCTACACCTTC.

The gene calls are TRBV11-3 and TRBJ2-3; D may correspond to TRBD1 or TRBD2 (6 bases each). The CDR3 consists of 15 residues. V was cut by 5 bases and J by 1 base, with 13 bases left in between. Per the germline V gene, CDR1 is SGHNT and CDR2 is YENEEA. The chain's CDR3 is CASSQGTGGTDTQYF. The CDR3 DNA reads TGTGCCAGCAGCCAGGGGACTGGGGGCACAGATACGCAGTATTTT.

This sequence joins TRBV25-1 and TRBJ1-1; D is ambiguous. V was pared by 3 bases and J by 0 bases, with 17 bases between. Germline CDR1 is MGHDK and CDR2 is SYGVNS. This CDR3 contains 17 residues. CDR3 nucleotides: TGTGCCAGCAGTGACCCCCAAAGAGGGCCCATGAACACTGAAGCTTTCTTT. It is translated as CASSDPQRGPMNTEAFF.

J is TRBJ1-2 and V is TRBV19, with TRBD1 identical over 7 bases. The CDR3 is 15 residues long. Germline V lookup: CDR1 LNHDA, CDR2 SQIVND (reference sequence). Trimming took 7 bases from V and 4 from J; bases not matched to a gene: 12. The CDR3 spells CASTPLTGSGYGYTF. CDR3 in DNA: TGTGCCAGTACCCCCTTGACAGGGTCCGGCTATGGCTACACCTTC.

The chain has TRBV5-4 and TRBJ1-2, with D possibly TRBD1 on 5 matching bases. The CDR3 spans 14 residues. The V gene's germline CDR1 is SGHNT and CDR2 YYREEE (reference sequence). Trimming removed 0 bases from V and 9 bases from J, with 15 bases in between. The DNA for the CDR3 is TGTGCCAGCAGCTTGGACGAGGGGTCCCTCAGCTACACCTTC. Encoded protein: CASSLDEGSLSYTF.